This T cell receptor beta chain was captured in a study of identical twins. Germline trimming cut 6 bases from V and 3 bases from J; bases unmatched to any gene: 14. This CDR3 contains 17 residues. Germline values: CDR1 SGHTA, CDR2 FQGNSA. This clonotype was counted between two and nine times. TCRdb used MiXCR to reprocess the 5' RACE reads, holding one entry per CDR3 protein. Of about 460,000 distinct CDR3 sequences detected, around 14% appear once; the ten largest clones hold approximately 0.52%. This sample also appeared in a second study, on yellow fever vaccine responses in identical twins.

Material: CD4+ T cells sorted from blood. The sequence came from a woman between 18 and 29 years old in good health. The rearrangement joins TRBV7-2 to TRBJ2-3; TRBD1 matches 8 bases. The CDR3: CASSSKLAGGATDTQYF. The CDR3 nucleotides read TGTGCCAGCAGTTCAAAGCTCGCAGGGGGCGCAACAGATACGCAGTATTTT.